Sequencing of this TCR beta chain was carried out in a study of blood T cell repertoires in COVID-19. Trimming removed 4 bases from V and 3 bases from J, with 9 bases in between. Germline V gene lookup returns CDR1 MNHEY and CDR2 SVGAGI. CDR3 size: 13 residues. Measured with immunoSEQ multiplex PCR; TCRdb has only the in-frame clones, and not every one. The repertoire includes hundreds of thousands of clones, 81% of them detected once, and 7.5% sits in the top ten. The receptor's source is a woman of 80 years or more with COVID-19, enrolled during active disease. This sequence joins TRBV6-5 and TRBJ1-2; D not certain. The source material was peripheral blood. For the CDR3, the DNA is TGTGCCAGCAGTTCCGAGTTCTACTATGGCTACACCTTC. It specifies CASSSEFYYGYTF.